A single TCR beta chain is shown here with its context. No antigen is known for it. V gave up 1 base and J gave up 1 base; unmatched junction bases: 9. The CDR3 extends over 17 amino acids. Germline V gene sequence: CDR1 SGHAT, CDR2 FQNNGV. Primers for the PCR totalled 60 Vbeta and 13 Jbeta. Generated by immunoSEQ multiplex PCR, the TCRdb table keeps only in-frame clones and is missing some. Of roughly 190,000 clones in the sample, 73% were seen once. The data were taken from a study of cytomegalovirus exposure and HLA in healthy donors. Findings and limits, study-wide: CMV antigen specificity was confirmed in vitro for a few CMV-associated chains. It was approximately 150 TCR beta chains that were listed as cytomegalovirus-associated. Reportedly, fewer N-insertions than the approximately 690-donor mean appeared in an Asian-associated ancestry cluster in a later analysis.

The source material was PBMCs. The chain combines TRBV11-2 with TRBJ1-1; the match to TRBD1 covers 7 bases. The sequence was obtained from a woman in her twenties or thirties in good health and CMV-seronegative. The CDR3 nucleotides are TGTGCCAGCAGCTTAGGAACGAGGGGGCGAGCGAACACTGAAGCTTTCTTT. Its protein is CASSLGTRGRANTEAFF.